Following are 14 T cell receptor beta chains from one sample sequenced in a study of blood T cell repertoires in COVID-19. Clones were read by immunoSEQ multiplex PCR, and TCRdb kept only the in-frame ones, dropping some. The table shows 200,000 to 250,000 clones, with roughly 83% occurring only once. The sequenced material came from PBMCs or T cells enriched from blood (not recorded which). These receptor sequences come from a woman aged 45-65 years who had recovered from COVID-19.

The chain has TRBV6-5 and TRBJ2-1; the match to TRBD1 covers 8 bases. Trimming removed 6 bases from V and 5 bases from J; junction bases left unmatched: 6. CDR3 length: 14 residues. Germline CDR1 is MNHEY and CDR2 is SVGAGI. The DNA for the CDR3 is TGTGCCAGCAGGAGCAGGGGGCTGGACAATGAGCAGTTCTTC. Translation: CASRSRGLDNEQFF.

The V gene is TRBV11-3, the J gene TRBJ1-1, with unresolved D. The length of the CDR3 is 16 residues. Per the germline V gene, CDR1 is SGHNT and CDR2 is YENEEA. Trimming stripped 5 bases from V and 1 base from J, with 17 bases between. The CDR3 region has the DNA TGTGCCAGCAGCCCATCCCCCAGACTACCGAACACTGAAGCTTTCTTT. This gives the protein CASSPSPRLPNTEAFF.

This chain links TRBV11-2 with TRBJ1-1; no definite D call. Trimming removed 5 bases at V and 4 bases at J, with 11 bases between. Germline lookup yields CDR1 SGHAT and CDR2 FQNNGV. The CDR3 spans 13 residues. CDR3 nucleotides: TGTGCCAGCAGCCAAGGACTGAGCACTGAAGCTTTCTTT. Translating gives CASSQGLSTEAFF.

The chain couples TRBV10-2 to TRBJ2-3; TRBD2 aligns across 8 bases. V shed 6 bases, J shed 4 bases, and the junction held 9 bases outside the gene matches. The CDR3 is 15 amino acids. Per the germline V gene, CDR1 is WSHSY and CDR2 is SAAADI. CDR3 bases: TGCGCCAGCAGCTCTGCGGGGGGTCGGGCAGATACGCAGTATTTT. It codes for CASSSAGGRADTQYF.

This clone was found a few times. This sequence joins TRBV5-1 and TRBJ2-2; D is unresolved. There are 15 residues in the CDR3. Germline CDR1 is SGHRS and CDR2 is YFSETQ. V dropped 0 bases and J dropped 5 bases, with 11 bases sitting between them. The CDR3 region is CASSLGVQATGELFF. The CDR3 DNA reads as TGCGCCAGCAGCTTGGGAGTCCAGGCGACCGGGGAGCTGTTTTTT.

CDR3: CASSLSYYNEQFF. CDR3 nucleotide sequence: TGTGCCAGCAGCTTAAGCTACTACAATGAGCAGTTCTTC. The chain employs TRBV13 and TRBJ2-1; D remains unclear. The germline V and J ends were trimmed by 2 bases and 3 bases, with 5 bases remaining between them. The CDR3 covers 13 residues. CDR1 is PRHDT, CDR2 FYEKMQ, per germline (reference sequence).

The sample holds a few counts of this clone. The V call is TRBV6-2 or TRBV6-3, the J call TRBJ2-7; possible D gene TRBD1, 6 bases. Trimming took 0 bases from V and 3 from J, leaving 9 bases between them. The CDR3 has 14 residues. Germline V lookup: CDR1 MNHEY, CDR2 SVGEGT. The CDR3 spells CASSYSMDSYEQYF. The CDR3 DNA reads as TGTGCCAGCAGTTACTCGATGGACAGCTACGAGCAGTACTTC.

The gene calls are TRBV10-1 and TRBJ2-1; tentative D call: TRBD2 (5 bases). Between the trimmed V and J ends, which lost 0 bases and 8 bases, there was a span of 14 bases. This CDR3 is 15 amino acids long. From germline, CDR1 is WNHNN and CDR2 SYGVQD (reference sequence). The DNA of the CDR3 is TGCGCCAGCAGTGAGTCGGTCAAATTCGGGGATGAGCAGTTCTTC. Translated, it gives CASSESVKFGDEQFF.

This clone is a singleton in its sample. The chain has TRBV4-3 and TRBJ2-7, with D possibly matching TRBD1 (6 bases). Germline assignment: CDR1 LGHNA and CDR2 YSLEER. This CDR3 contains 14 residues. V lost 0 bases, J lost 9 bases, and 15 bases lay in between. The CDR3 coding sequence is TGCGCCAGCAGCCAAGATAAGCAGGGGTATGTGCAGTACTTC. It translates to CASSQDKQGYVQYF.

This clone was seen a single time. The chain joins TRBV6-2 or TRBV6-3 to TRBJ2-5, with TRBD2 as a possible D gene (5 bases). V was cut by 7 bases and J by 1 base, with 13 bases left in between. CDR3 length: 14 amino acids. Germline-derived CDR1 and CDR2 are MNHEY and SVGEGT. CDR3 residues: CASNPRDFQETQYF. The CDR3 nucleotides read TGTGCCAGCAACCCCCGGGATTTCCAAGAGACCCAGTACTTC.

The V and J genes are TRBV7-4 and TRBJ1-5; D perhaps matches TRBD1 (5 bases). Germline assignment: CDR1 SGHVT and CDR2 SQSDAQ. The CDR3 runs to 14 residues. Trimming left V 0 bases short and J 7 bases short, with 10 bases between. The CDR3 DNA sequence: TGTGCCAGCAGCTTAGCTTCCGGGGGACAGCCCCAGCATTTT. Translating gives CASSLASGGQPQHF.

The count of this clone is one. The rearrangement links TRBV6-2 or TRBV6-3 to TRBJ2-7; TRBD1 agrees at 7 bases. The V gene's germline CDR1 is MNHEY and CDR2 SVGEGT. V lost 6 bases to trimming and J lost 3 bases; unmatched junction nucleotides: 17. The CDR3 has 17 residues. CDR3 residues: CASSPQGVPFQRYEQYF. The DNA for the CDR3 is TGTGCCAGCAGCCCTCAGGGGGTGCCTTTCCAGCGCTACGAGCAGTACTTC.

The chain joins TRBV28 to TRBJ2-1, with 14 bases lining up with TRBD2. The CDR3 length is 16 residues. Germline trimming cut 4 bases from V and 3 bases from J; bases unmatched to any gene: 2. Germline-derived CDR1 and CDR2 are MDHEN and SYDVKM. The CDR3 is CASSSGTSGSYNEQFF. The CDR3 DNA follows: TGTGCCAGCAGTTCCGGGACTAGCGGGAGCTACAATGAGCAGTTCTTC.

The V gene is TRBV6-4, the J gene TRBJ2-3; TRBD2 agrees at 16 bases. CDR1 and CDR2 from the germline V gene are MRHNA and SNTAGT. Germline trimming cut 6 bases from V and 4 bases from J; bases unmatched to any gene: 4. The CDR3 runs to 16 residues. CDR3 DNA sequence: TGTGCCAGCAGCTCGGGACTAGCGGGAGGGCCAGATACGCAGTATTTT. Translating it yields CASSSGLAGGPDTQYF.